Reported below is one TCR beta chain. Its cognate antigen is unknown. Positively selected for CCR7, the CD45RO-negative cells used as naive CD8 cells excluded terminally differentiated effector memory CD45RA+ cells. Here immunoSEQ multiplex PCR was the method, and the copy in TCRdb shows in-frame clones only, minus some. The sample lists about 2.2 million clones; just over 90% were seen once. The CDR3 has 13 amino acids. The germline V and J ends were trimmed by 5 bases and 3 bases, with 7 bases remaining between them. Germline values: CDR1 PRHDT, CDR2 FYEKMQ (reference sequence). This sample stems from a study of shared clonotypes between healthy human individuals. Overall study results and limits: Against clonotypes common to all four donors, non-shared ones had lower generation probabilities.

The chain carries TRBV13 and TRBJ2-2; D is ambiguous. The clonotype was recovered from a man in his late teens or twenties in good health. Some clones in this sample may be carry-over from other donors' samples. The sequenced sample consisted of naive CD8+ T cells from PBMCs. CDR3 sequence: CASSIRYTGELFF. In DNA, the CDR3 is TGTGCCAGCAGCATAAGATACACCGGGGAGCTGTTTTTT.